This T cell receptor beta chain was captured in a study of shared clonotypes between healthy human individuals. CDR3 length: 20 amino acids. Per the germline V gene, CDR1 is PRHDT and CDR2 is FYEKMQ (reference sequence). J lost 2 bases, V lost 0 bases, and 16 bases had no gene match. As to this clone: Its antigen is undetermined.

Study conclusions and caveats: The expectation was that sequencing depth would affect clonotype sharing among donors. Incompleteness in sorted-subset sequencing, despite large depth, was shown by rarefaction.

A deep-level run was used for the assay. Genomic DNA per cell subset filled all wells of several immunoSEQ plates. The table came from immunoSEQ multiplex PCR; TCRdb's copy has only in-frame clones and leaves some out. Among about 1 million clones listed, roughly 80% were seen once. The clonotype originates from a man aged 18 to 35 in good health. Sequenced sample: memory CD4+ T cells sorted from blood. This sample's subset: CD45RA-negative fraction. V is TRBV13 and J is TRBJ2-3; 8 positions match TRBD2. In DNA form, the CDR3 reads TGTGCCAGCAGCTTAGGTGCGGGGGGCCCTAGGCCGGTATTCACAGATACGCAGTATTTT. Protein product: CASSLGAGGPRPVFTDTQYF.